This is a list of T cell receptor beta chains from one sample in a study of cytomegalovirus exposure and HLA in healthy donors. Libraries were prepared by immunoSEQ multiplex PCR; TCRdb keeps only in-frame clonotypes and omits some of them. The sample records some 78,000 clones, 70% to 80% being singletons. The sample taken for sequencing was PBMCs. These receptor sequences come from a man aged 40-50 years in good health and CMV-seropositive. Both conserved end residues are part of each CDR3. D genes are given only for firm matches.

CDR3aa: CASSQDRPGGRVFPSEQYF
d_gene: -
v_gene: TRBV4-2
j_gene: TRBJ2-7

CDR3aa: CASSPGGARGVGDTQYF
d_gene: -
v_gene: TRBV4-3
j_gene: TRBJ2-3

CDR3aa: CASRHGGQAGVTGELFF
d_gene: TRBD1
v_gene: TRBV27
j_gene: TRBJ2-2

CDR3aa: CAWRLRGEQFF
d_gene: -
v_gene: TRBV30
j_gene: TRBJ2-1

CDR3aa: CASSLGSQAGGYTF
d_gene: -
v_gene: TRBV5-1
j_gene: TRBJ1-2

CDR3aa: CASSLHRGSEKLFF
d_gene: TRBD1
v_gene: TRBV7-9
j_gene: TRBJ1-4

CDR3aa: CASSWGGRGTDTQYF
d_gene: TRBD2
v_gene: TRBV5-1
j_gene: TRBJ2-3

CDR3aa: CASSLGHHEQFF
d_gene: -
v_gene: TRBV6-1
j_gene: TRBJ2-1

CDR3aa: CASSKRQAKQETQYF
d_gene: -
v_gene: TRBV7-6
j_gene: -

CDR3aa: CAIGTSEETQYF
d_gene: TRBD2
v_gene: TRBV10-3
j_gene: TRBJ2-5

CDR3aa: CASSPPSGTGAYEQYF
d_gene: -
v_gene: TRBV18
j_gene: TRBJ2-7

CDR3aa: CASSSGGSVHEQYF
d_gene: -
v_gene: TRBV7-2
j_gene: TRBJ2-7

CDR3aa: CASSQEETAAAYF
d_gene: -
v_gene: TRBV4-1
j_gene: TRBJ1-3

CDR3aa: CASRRVADSYNEQFF
d_gene: -
v_gene: TRBV7-2
j_gene: TRBJ2-1

CDR3aa: CASSFIGGRTDTQYF
d_gene: -
v_gene: TRBV5-1
j_gene: TRBJ2-3

CDR3aa: CASSLMGTNQPQHF
d_gene: -
v_gene: TRBV7-2
j_gene: TRBJ1-5

CDR3aa: CASSQDVAVDGYTF
d_gene: -
v_gene: TRBV4-3
j_gene: TRBJ1-2

CDR3aa: CASSPLQDAEAFF
d_gene: -
v_gene: TRBV4-1
j_gene: TRBJ1-1

CDR3aa: CASSLDDITEAFF
d_gene: -
v_gene: TRBV11-2
j_gene: TRBJ1-1

CDR3aa: CAWTPEGSSYNEQFF
d_gene: -
v_gene: TRBV30
j_gene: TRBJ2-1

CDR3aa: CAWKGTNNSPLHF
d_gene: -
v_gene: TRBV30
j_gene: TRBJ1-6

CDR3aa: CSGTSTGSEQYF
d_gene: -
v_gene: TRBV29-1
j_gene: TRBJ2-7

CDR3aa: CASSATDRAQETQYF
d_gene: -
v_gene: TRBV7-8
j_gene: TRBJ2-5

CDR3aa: CASRLRGTAENIQYF
d_gene: TRBD1
v_gene: TRBV6-5
j_gene: TRBJ2-4

CDR3aa: CASSLGQGNWDSSYEQYF
d_gene: TRBD1
v_gene: TRBV5-1
j_gene: TRBJ2-7

CDR3aa: CAWSGDSPDTQYF
d_gene: TRBD1
v_gene: TRBV30
j_gene: TRBJ2-3

CDR3aa: CASSWTGGDQPQHF
d_gene: TRBD1
v_gene: TRBV5-1
j_gene: TRBJ1-5

CDR3aa: CASSPGQGREKLFF
d_gene: TRBD1
v_gene: TRBV5-1
j_gene: TRBJ1-4